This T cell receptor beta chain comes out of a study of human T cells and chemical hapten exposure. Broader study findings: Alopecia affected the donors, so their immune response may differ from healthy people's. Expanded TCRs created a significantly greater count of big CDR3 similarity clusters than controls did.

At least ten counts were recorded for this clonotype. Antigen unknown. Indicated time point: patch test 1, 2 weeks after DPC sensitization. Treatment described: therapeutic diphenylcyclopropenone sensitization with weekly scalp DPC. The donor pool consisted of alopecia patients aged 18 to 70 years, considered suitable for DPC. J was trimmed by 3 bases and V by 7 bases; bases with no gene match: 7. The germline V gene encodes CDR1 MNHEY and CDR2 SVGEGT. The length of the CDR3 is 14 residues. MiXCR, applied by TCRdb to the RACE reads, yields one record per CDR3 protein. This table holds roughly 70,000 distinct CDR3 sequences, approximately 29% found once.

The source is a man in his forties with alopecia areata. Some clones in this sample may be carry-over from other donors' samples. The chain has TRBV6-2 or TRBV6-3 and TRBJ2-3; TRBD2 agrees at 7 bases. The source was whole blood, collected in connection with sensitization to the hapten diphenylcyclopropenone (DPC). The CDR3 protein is CASNSGTITDTQYF. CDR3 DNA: TGTGCCAGCAACTCCGGGACTATTACAGATACGCAGTATTTT.